The rows below give T cell receptor beta chains drawn from one sample of a study of T-cell memory formation after mild COVID-19. TCRdb processed the 5' RACE reads anew with MiXCR; each CDR3 protein has one entry. This sample has approximately 350,000 distinct CDR3 sequences, with around 27% found just once. The sequenced sample consisted of PBMCs or a T cell subset sorted from them (not recorded which). Receptors originate from an adult woman who had mild COVID-19 (a few samples of this study predate the infection). Cell type and time point are not known. CDR3s include the opening cysteine and the closing phenylalanine or tryptophan. The D gene is left open where the match is weak. Not every row has a clone size; where given, it reads once, few, many or a size class.

v_gene	abundance	d_gene	j_gene	CDR3aa	CDR3nt
TRBV29-1	-	-	TRBJ2-1	CSVGLEYYNEQFF	TGCAGCGTTGGGCTAGAGTACTACAATGAGCAGTTCTTC
TRBV7-2	few	-	TRBJ1-2	CASSLWFGFSF	TGTGCCAGCAGCTTATGGTTCGGGTTCTCCTTC
TRBV7-6	-	-	TRBJ2-1	CASSRTGSGVLNEQFF	TGTGCCAGCAGCAGAACCGGTTCGGGCGTACTCAATGAGCAGTTCTTC
TRBV7-2	few	-	TRBJ2-1	CASSLSLVYNEQFF	TGTGCCAGCAGCTTATCTTTAGTTTACAATGAGCAGTTCTTC
TRBV3-1	few	-	TRBJ2-3	CASSQEGLATTDTQYF	TGTGCCAGCAGCCAAGAGGGCCTAGCGACCACAGATACGCAGTATTTT
TRBV7-9	few	TRBD1	TRBJ2-1	CASSSPGTGSSYNEQFF	TGTGCCAGCAGCTCCCCGGGGACAGGGAGCTCCTACAATGAGCAGTTCTTC
TRBV7-9	few	TRBD2	TRBJ2-1	CASSLVGTSRDNEQFF	TGTGCCAGCAGCTTGGTCGGGACTAGCCGTGACAATGAGCAGTTCTTC
TRBV27	few	-	TRBJ2-7	CASSRGNAYEQYF	TGTGCCAGCAGTAGGGGAAATGCCTACGAGCAGTACTTC
TRBV4-1	-	TRBD2	TRBJ2-3	CASSQEVSGGPSTDTQYF	TGCGCCAGCAGCCAAGAAGTGAGCGGGGGGCCTAGCACAGATACGCAGTATTTT
TRBV7-8	few	TRBD2	TRBJ2-7	CASSFGTTGDEQYF	TGTGCCAGCAGCTTCGGGACTACGGGAGACGAGCAGTACTTC
TRBV9	-	-	TRBJ2-1	CASSVGYREDEQFF	TGTGCCAGCAGCGTAGGATACAGGGAAGATGAGCAGTTCTTC
TRBV5-1	-	-	TRBJ1-1	CASRIEVQNTEAFF	TGCGCCAGCAGGATAGAGGTTCAGAACACTGAAGCTTTCTTT
TRBV20-1	few	-	TRBJ2-3	CSAPALPTDTQYF	TGCAGTGCTCCGGCTCTACCCACAGATACGCAGTATTTT
TRBV4-3	-	TRBD2	TRBJ2-7	CASSQGPQLAGLSYEQYF	TGCGCCAGCAGCCAGGGACCTCAACTAGCGGGACTATCCTACGAGCAGTACTTC
TRBV5-1	-	-	TRBJ1-1	CASSEQTNTEAFF	TGCGCCAGCAGTGAGCAGACAAACACTGAAGCTTTCTTT
TRBV9	once	-	TRBJ2-7	CASSVALPSDEQYF	TGTGCCAGCAGCGTAGCCCTCCCCTCTGACGAGCAGTACTTC
TRBV2	-	-	TRBJ1-1	CASREGRFMNTEAFF	TGTGCCAGCAGGGAGGGACGGTTCATGAACACTGAAGCTTTCTTT
TRBV7-8	few	-	TRBJ2-7	CASSLDPGGSYEQYF	TGTGCCAGCAGCTTAGACCCTGGGGGTTCCTACGAGCAGTACTTC
TRBV20-1	-	TRBD2	TRBJ2-5	CSARDEGREGVSETQYF	TGCAGTGCTAGAGATGAAGGGCGGGAGGGGGTATCAGAGACCCAGTACTTC
TRBV20-1	-	TRBD2	TRBJ2-3	CSARGLAGGIPTDTQYF	TGCAGTGCCCGGGGACTAGCGGGAGGGATCCCCACAGATACGCAGTATTTT
TRBV6-6	-	-	TRBJ1-2	CASSRTSNYGYTF	TGTGCCAGCAGTAGGACGTCTAACTATGGCTACACCTTC
TRBV19	-	-	TRBJ2-7	CASRDPGSLQDEQYF	TGTGCCAGTAGGGACCCCGGAAGCCTGCAGGACGAGCAGTACTTC
TRBV6-6	-	-	TRBJ2-7	CASSYGPESYEQYF	TGTGCCAGCAGTTACGGCCCGGAGAGTTACGAGCAGTACTTC
TRBV30	-	TRBD1	TRBJ2-3	CAWRPTGSTDTQYF	TGTGCCTGGAGGCCGACAGGGAGCACAGATACGCAGTATTTT
TRBV15	-	-	TRBJ1-4	CATSRGSGDATNEKLFF	TGTGCCACCAGCAGAGGGTCCGGGGATGCAACTAATGAAAAACTGTTTTTT
TRBV9	few	-	TRBJ1-1	CASSAGGNTEAFF	TGTGCCAGCAGCGCCGGGGGGAACACTGAAGCTTTCTTT
TRBV14	few	TRBD2	TRBJ2-3	CASSHSGGGDTQYF	TGTGCCAGCAGCCACTCCGGCGGGGGAGATACGCAGTATTTT
TRBV20-1	-	TRBD1	TRBJ1-1	CSARGGQGSTEAFF	TGCAGTGCTAGAGGCGGACAGGGGAGCACTGAAGCTTTCTTT
TRBV12-3/TRBV12-4	few	-	TRBJ1-5	CASSLWQGSNQPQHF	TGTGCCAGCAGTTTATGGCAAGGAAGCAATCAGCCCCAGCATTTT
TRBV4-2	few	TRBD1	TRBJ2-2	CASSQGGQGSDTGELFF	TGTGCCAGCAGCCAAGGCGGACAGGGGAGCGACACCGGGGAGCTGTTTTTT
TRBV12-3/TRBV12-4	many	TRBD2	TRBJ2-4	CASSYFGGGAAKNIQYF	TGTGCCAGCAGTTATTTCGGCGGGGGGGCAGCCAAAAACATTCAGTACTTC
TRBV5-1	-	-	TRBJ1-2	CASISLPGGDYGYTF	TGCGCCAGCATCTCGCTACCAGGAGGTGACTATGGCTACACCTTC
TRBV30	few	-	TRBJ1-2	CAWREPGPYGYTF	TGTGCCTGGAGGGAGCCGGGACCTTATGGCTACACCTTC
TRBV6-5	few	-	TRBJ1-1	CASSSQGETEAFF	TGTGCCAGCAGTTCCCAAGGGGAAACTGAAGCTTTCTTT
TRBV7-9	-	-	TRBJ1-1	CASSVQVVEAFF	TGTGCCAGCAGCGTACAGGTGGTTGAAGCTTTCTTT